Listed below are T cell receptor beta chains from one sample, sequenced in a study of PD-L1 blockade in urothelial cancer. The method was immunoSEQ multiplex PCR; TCRdb's version includes in-frame clones alone and lacks a portion of them. The sample records around 110,000 clones, 75% to 90% being singletons. The material sequenced was PBMCs, taken around atezolizumab (anti-PD-L1) treatment. These receptors all come from a man in his sixties with urothelial cancer. Both conserved end residues are part of each CDR3. The order of the fields is CDR3 protein, CDR3 DNA, J gene, D gene, clone size, V gene. The D gene is left open where the match is weak. For some rows the clone size is stated as once, few or many, or as a class when expanded; others skip it.

CDR3: CASDSRDRGEGYTF
DNA: TGCGCCAGCGATAGCCGGGACAGGGGCGAAGGCTACACCTTC
J: TRBJ1-2
D: TRBD1
size: once
V: TRBV10-2

CDR3: CASSPRDRGRGANVLTF
DNA: TGTGCCAGCAGTCCTAGGGACAGGGGGCGAGGGGCCAACGTCCTGACTTTC
J: TRBJ2-6
D: TRBD1
size: once
V: TRBV28

CDR3: CASSLAGGGNQPQHF
DNA: TGTGCCAGCAGCCTCGCAGGGGGCGGCAATCAGCCCCAGCATTTT
J: TRBJ1-5
D: TRBD1
size: NA
V: TRBV7-2

CDR3: CASSALGGAEYNEQFF
DNA: TGTGCCAGCAGCGCACTTGGAGGGGCCGAATACAATGAGCAGTTCTTC
J: TRBJ2-1
D: NA
size: NA
V: TRBV5-7

CDR3: CASSAGQGITGELFF
DNA: TGCGCCAGCAGCGCAGGACAGGGTATTACCGGGGAGCTGTTTTTT
J: TRBJ2-2
D: TRBD1
size: NA
V: TRBV4-1

CDR3: CSVVKRVFSTDTQYF
DNA: TGCAGCGTTGTCAAGCGGGTCTTTAGCACAGATACGCAGTATTTT
J: TRBJ2-3
D: NA
size: NA
V: TRBV29-1

CDR3: CASSLAGTSSGNTIYF
DNA: TGTGCCAGCAGCTTGGCCGGGACAAGCTCTGGAAACACCATATATTTT
J: TRBJ1-3
D: NA
size: NA
V: TRBV7-6

CDR3: CASSSRRSNEKLFF
DNA: TGTGCCAGCAGTTCCCGACGGAGTAATGAAAAACTGTTTTTT
J: TRBJ1-4
D: NA
size: NA
V: TRBV6-5

CDR3: CASSAVTSEDTQYF
DNA: TGTGCCAGCAGCGCGGTCACTAGCGAGGATACGCAGTATTTT
J: TRBJ2-3
D: TRBD2
size: NA
V: TRBV7-9

CDR3: CASSPGLAENNEQFF
DNA: TGCGCCAGCAGCCCGGGACTAGCGGAGAACAATGAGCAGTTCTTC
J: TRBJ2-1
D: TRBD2
size: NA
V: TRBV5-1

CDR3: CASSESYRGLYEQYF
DNA: TGTGCCAGCAGTGAAAGTTACAGGGGGCTATACGAGCAGTACTTC
J: TRBJ2-7
D: TRBD1
size: few
V: TRBV6-1

CDR3: CASSFRGISYEQYF
DNA: TGCGCCAGCAGCTTCCGGGGTATCTCCTACGAGCAGTACTTC
J: TRBJ2-7
D: NA
size: NA
V: TRBV5-1

CDR3: CASSETSKGGPSEFF
DNA: TGTGCCAGCAGTGAGACCTCCAAAGGGGGCCCCAGCGAGTTCTTC
J: TRBJ2-1
D: TRBD1
size: NA
V: TRBV25-1

CDR3: CASSHWDRDYEQYF
DNA: TGTGCCAGCAGCCACTGGGACAGGGACTACGAGCAGTACTTC
J: TRBJ2-7
D: TRBD1
size: NA
V: TRBV7-9

CDR3: CASSFSGGGYEQYF
DNA: TGTGCCAGCAGCTTTTCAGGGGGTGGCTACGAGCAGTACTTC
J: TRBJ2-7
D: TRBD1
size: NA
V: TRBV7-2

CDR3: CASSLSSAPRGTDTQYF
DNA: TGCGCCAGCAGCTTGTCGTCGGCTCCCAGGGGAACAGATACGCAGTATTTT
J: TRBJ2-3
D: NA
size: NA
V: TRBV5-1

CDR3: CASSEAGRYGYTF
DNA: TGTGCCAGCAGTGAGGCAGGGCGCTATGGCTACACCTTC
J: TRBJ1-2
D: NA
size: NA
V: TRBV25-1

CDR3: CASLPPGLAGDLSYEQYF
DNA: TGTGCCAGCCTTCCTCCGGGACTAGCGGGGGACCTCTCCTACGAGCAGTACTTC
J: TRBJ2-7
D: TRBD2
size: NA
V: TRBV7-7

CDR3: CASSWTGDLSSYNEQFF
DNA: TGTGCCAGCAGTTGGACAGGGGACCTAAGCTCCTACAATGAGCAGTTCTTC
J: TRBJ2-1
D: TRBD1
size: NA
V: TRBV9

CDR3: CASSSLGGSNTGELFF
DNA: TGCGCCAGCAGCTCTCTGGGAGGGTCGAACACCGGGGAGCTGTTTTTT
J: TRBJ2-2
D: TRBD2
size: NA
V: TRBV5-1

CDR3: CASSPSLRGGLSEQFF
DNA: TGCGCCAGCAGCCCCTCCCTGCGGGGGGGCCTTAGTGAGCAGTTCTTC
J: TRBJ2-1
D: TRBD2
size: NA
V: TRBV5-1

CDR3: CASSLLPDGTGVYEQYF
DNA: TGTGCCAGCAGTTTATTACCCGACGGGACAGGGGTCTACGAGCAGTACTTC
J: TRBJ2-7
D: TRBD1
size: once
V: TRBV27

CDR3: CASSYWAPGTSGEDEQFF
DNA: TGCGCCAGCAGCTATTGGGCCCCCGGGACTAGCGGGGAGGATGAGCAGTTCTTC
J: TRBJ2-1
D: TRBD2
size: NA
V: TRBV5-1

CDR3: CASRPGMGIYNEQFF
DNA: TGCGCCAGCAGGCCCGGGATGGGGATCTACAATGAGCAGTTCTTC
J: TRBJ2-1
D: NA
size: NA
V: TRBV5-1

CDR3: CASSLRDSPDPSYGYTF
DNA: TGTGCCAGCAGTTTAAGGGACTCCCCCGACCCTTCCTATGGCTACACCTTC
J: TRBJ1-2
D: NA
size: NA
V: TRBV27

CDR3: CSVGSQGGTGNTIYF
DNA: TGCAGCGTTGGCTCGCAGGGAGGGACTGGAAACACCATATATTTT
J: TRBJ1-3
D: NA
size: NA
V: TRBV29-1

CDR3: CASSLITPQDTQYF
DNA: TGTGCCAGCAGCTTAATTACACCCCAAGATACGCAGTATTTT
J: TRBJ2-3
D: NA
size: NA
V: TRBV7-9

CDR3: CASSLLLGGTEQYF
DNA: TGCGCCAGCAGCCTGTTACTAGGAGGGACCGAGCAGTACTTC
J: TRBJ2-7
D: NA
size: NA
V: TRBV4-1

CDR3: CASSYGQGNIQYF
DNA: TGTGCCAGCAGCTACGGACAGGGGAACATTCAGTACTTC
J: TRBJ2-4
D: TRBD1
size: NA
V: TRBV7-3

CDR3: CASSLLADQQETQYF
DNA: TGTGCCAGCAGCTTGCTAGCAGACCAACAAGAGACCCAGTACTTC
J: TRBJ2-5
D: NA
size: NA
V: TRBV5-6

CDR3: CASSPKDRGRDGELFF
DNA: TGTGCCAGTAGTCCGAAGGACAGGGGGCGGGACGGGGAGCTGTTTTTT
J: TRBJ2-2
D: TRBD1
size: NA
V: TRBV19

CDR3: CASSMAASQNTGELFF
DNA: TGTGCCAGCAGCATGGCGGCTAGCCAAAACACCGGGGAGCTGTTTTTT
J: TRBJ2-2
D: NA
size: NA
V: TRBV5-4

CDR3: CASSLFGQGVGQPQHF
DNA: TGTGCCAGCAGCCTATTCGGACAGGGGGTGGGTCAGCCCCAGCATTTT
J: TRBJ1-5
D: TRBD1
size: NA
V: TRBV7-2

CDR3: CASRSGLAGATQYF
DNA: TGTGCCAGCAGGTCGGGGCTAGCGGGAGCTACCCAGTACTTC
J: TRBJ2-5
D: TRBD2
size: NA
V: TRBV2

CDR3: CASIQTGGRVYEQYF
DNA: TGTGCCAGCATCCAAACGGGGGGCAGGGTTTACGAGCAGTACTTC
J: TRBJ2-7
D: NA
size: NA
V: TRBV28

CDR3: CASSLKSWGQGYIAKNIQYF
DNA: TGTGCCAGCAGTTTAAAGTCTTGGGGACAGGGTTATATAGCCAAAAACATTCAGTACTTC
J: TRBJ2-4
D: TRBD1
size: NA
V: TRBV27

CDR3: CASSVALAGGTDTQYF
DNA: TGTGCCAGCAGCGTAGCCCTAGCGGGGGGCACAGATACGCAGTATTTT
J: TRBJ2-3
D: TRBD2
size: NA
V: TRBV9

CDR3: CASSVGQAFGYTF
DNA: TGTGCCAGCAGCGTAGGGCAGGCTTTTGGCTACACCTTC
J: TRBJ1-2
D: NA
size: few
V: TRBV7-8

CDR3: CASSGTGSSNTGELFF
DNA: TGTGCCAGTAGTGGGACAGGGTCATCGAACACCGGGGAGCTGTTTTTT
J: TRBJ2-2
D: TRBD1
size: NA
V: TRBV19

CDR3: CASVPTGVALHEQFF
DNA: TGTGCCAGTGTTCCCACGGGAGTGGCCCTCCATGAGCAGTTCTTC
J: TRBJ2-1
D: NA
size: NA
V: TRBV19

CDR3: CAWSTPTGKAFF
DNA: TGTGCCTGGAGTACCCCGACAGGCAAAGCTTTCTTT
J: TRBJ1-1
D: NA
size: few
V: TRBV30

CDR3: CASSPGVRNQPQHF
DNA: TGCGCCAGCAGCCCGGGGGTGCGCAATCAGCCCCAGCATTTT
J: TRBJ1-5
D: NA
size: NA
V: TRBV5-1

CDR3: CASSLWGSDTQYF
DNA: TGCGCCAGCAGCTTGTGGGGCTCAGATACGCAGTATTTT
J: TRBJ2-3
D: NA
size: NA
V: TRBV5-1

CDR3: CASIPGQGVYGYTF
DNA: TGTGCCAGTATCCCGGGACAGGGAGTTTATGGCTACACCTTC
J: TRBJ1-2
D: TRBD1
size: NA
V: TRBV19

CDR3: CASRRTGPNEQYF
DNA: TGTGCCAGCAGACGGACAGGGCCTAACGAGCAGTACTTC
J: TRBJ2-7
D: TRBD1
size: NA
V: TRBV6-1

CDR3: CASRERQVSYNEQFF
DNA: TGTGCCAGCAGGGAGAGACAGGTCTCCTACAATGAGCAGTTCTTC
J: TRBJ2-1
D: NA
size: NA
V: TRBV27

CDR3: CASILGQPGGEKLFF
DNA: TGTGCCAGCATACTGGGACAGCCCGGCGGCGAAAAACTGTTTTTT
J: TRBJ1-4
D: TRBD1
size: NA
V: TRBV6-1

CDR3: CASSRRGSMNTEAFF
DNA: TGTGCCAGTAGCAGGCGGGGAAGCATGAACACTGAAGCTTTCTTT
J: TRBJ1-1
D: NA
size: NA
V: TRBV19

CDR3: CASSYWTGGEQYF
DNA: TGCGCCAGCAGCTACTGGACAGGGGGGGAGCAGTACTTC
J: TRBJ2-7
D: TRBD1
size: NA
V: TRBV5-1

CDR3: CASGRGQGYEQYF
DNA: TGTGCCAGCGGCAGGGGACAGGGCTACGAGCAGTACTTC
J: TRBJ2-7
D: TRBD1
size: NA
V: TRBV7-3

CDR3: CASSLRGGNTEAFF
DNA: TGTGCCAGCAGTTTAAGGGGAGGGAACACTGAAGCTTTCTTT
J: TRBJ1-1
D: NA
size: NA
V: TRBV28